The next 3 T cell receptor beta chains were all read from a single sample in a study of breast tumors, draining lymph nodes, adjacent tissues. MiXCR was run by TCRdb on the multiplex PCR reads, yielding one entry per CDR3 protein. This table has about 89,000 distinct CDR3 sequences, around 30% appearing once. The lymph nodes were axillary draining lymph nodes from breast cancer patients. Sequencing was done on a sample of axillary lymph node tissue. The receptors were sampled from a female donor with breast cancer. Some clones in this sample may be carry-over from other donors' samples.

This clonotype was observed many times. V is TRBV12-3 or TRBV12-4 and J is TRBJ2-1; 7 bases match TRBD1. The length of the CDR3 is 13 residues. J was trimmed by 10 bases and V by 2 bases; bases with no gene match: 5. Written as DNA, the CDR3 is TGTGCCAGCAGTTTAACAGGGGTTCACGAGCAGTTCTTC. The encoded protein is CASSLTGVHEQFF.

As for this clonotype: A much larger clone sits a single nucleotide away, making a read error possible. The chain combines TRBV10-3 with TRBJ2-5; D is possibly TRBD1 (6 bases). Germline CDR1 reads ENHRY; CDR2 reads SYGVKD. The CDR3 is made up of 17 amino acids. The CDR3 loop is CVTKQHQGILAQETQYF. Written as DNA, the CDR3 is TGTGTCACCAAACAACACCAGGGGATTCTGGCCCAAGAGACCCAGTACTTC.

This clonotype was seen many times. The V gene is TRBV28, the J gene TRBJ1-6; perhaps TRBD1 as D (6 bases). This CDR3 has 16 amino acids. The germline CDR1 and CDR2 sequences are MDHEN and SYDVKM. The V gene lost 2 bases and the J gene lost 0 bases, with 8 bases spanning the gap. CDR3 sequence reads: CASSLRGSSYNSPLHF. DNA of the CDR3: TGTGCCAGCAGTTTAAGGGGGAGCTCCTATAATTCACCCCTCCACTTT.